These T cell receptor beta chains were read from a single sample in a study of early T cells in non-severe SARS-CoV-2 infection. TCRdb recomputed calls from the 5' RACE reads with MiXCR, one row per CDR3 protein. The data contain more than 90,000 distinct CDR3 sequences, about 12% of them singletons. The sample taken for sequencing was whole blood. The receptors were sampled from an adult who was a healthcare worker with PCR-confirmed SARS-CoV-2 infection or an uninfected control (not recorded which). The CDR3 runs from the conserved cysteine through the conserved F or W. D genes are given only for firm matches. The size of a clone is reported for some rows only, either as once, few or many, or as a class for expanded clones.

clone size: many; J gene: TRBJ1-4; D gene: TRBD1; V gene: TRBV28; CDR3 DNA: TGTGCCAGCAGCCCCCAAGGGGGCGCAAGGGAAAAACTGTTTTTT; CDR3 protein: CASSPQGGAREKLFF
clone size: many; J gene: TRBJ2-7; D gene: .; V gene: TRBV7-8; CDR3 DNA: TGTGCCAGCAGCTTAGCGAGGCCCCCGTTCGAGCAGTACTTC; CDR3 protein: CASSLARPPFEQYF
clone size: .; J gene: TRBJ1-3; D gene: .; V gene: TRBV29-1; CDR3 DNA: TGCAGCGTTGAAGATCATACCCGGGACTACTCTGGAAACACCATATATTTT; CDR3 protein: CSVEDHTRDYSGNTIYF
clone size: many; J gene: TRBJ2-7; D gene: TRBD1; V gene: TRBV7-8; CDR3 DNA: TGTGCCAGCAGCCCGAGGACAGGGGGCAACTACGAGCAGTACTTC; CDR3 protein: CASSPRTGGNYEQYF
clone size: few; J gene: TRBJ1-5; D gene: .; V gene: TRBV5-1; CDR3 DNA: TGCGCCAGCAGCATTTTACAGGGTCCGAATAGCAATCAGCCCCAGCATTTT; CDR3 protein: CASSILQGPNSNQPQHF
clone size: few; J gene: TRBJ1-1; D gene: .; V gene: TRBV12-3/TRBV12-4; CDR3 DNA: TGTGCCAGCAGTTTGGATGGCGTCAGGGGCAACACTGAAGCTTTCTTT; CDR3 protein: CASSLDGVRGNTEAFF
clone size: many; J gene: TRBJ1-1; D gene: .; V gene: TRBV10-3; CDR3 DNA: TGTGCCATCAGTGAGACGGGGTCGAACACTGAAGCTTTCTTT; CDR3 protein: CAISETGSNTEAFF
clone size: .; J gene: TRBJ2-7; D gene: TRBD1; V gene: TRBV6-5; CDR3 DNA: TGTGCCAGCAGTTACGGACGGACAGGGGGCTACGAGCAGTACTTC; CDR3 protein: CASSYGRTGGYEQYF
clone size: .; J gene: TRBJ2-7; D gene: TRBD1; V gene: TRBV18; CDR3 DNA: TGTGCCAGCTCACCAAATCCGGGACAGGGCAGCGAGCAGTACTTC; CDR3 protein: CASSPNPGQGSEQYF
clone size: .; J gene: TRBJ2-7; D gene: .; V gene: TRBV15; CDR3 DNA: TGTGCCACCAGCCTGGGACGGGTTTACGAGCAGTACTTC; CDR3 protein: CATSLGRVYEQYF
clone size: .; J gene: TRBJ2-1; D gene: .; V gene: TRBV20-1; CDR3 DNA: TGCAGTGCTAGGCTAGGGGGGGCCTACAATGAGCAGTTCTTC; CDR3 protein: CSARLGGAYNEQFF
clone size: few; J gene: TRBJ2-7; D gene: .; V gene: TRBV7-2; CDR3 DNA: TGTGCCAGCAGCTTAGGTTCCGGGTACGACGAGCAGTACTTC; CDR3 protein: CASSLGSGYDEQYF
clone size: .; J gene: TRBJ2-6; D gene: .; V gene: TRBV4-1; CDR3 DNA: TGCGCCAGCAGCCAAGAGCAGGACCGCTCTGGGGCCAACGTCCTGACTTTC; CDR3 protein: CASSQEQDRSGANVLTF
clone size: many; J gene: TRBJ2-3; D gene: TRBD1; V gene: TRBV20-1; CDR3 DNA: TGCAGTGCTACCCCGGGACAGGGTAGCACAGATACGCAGTATTTT; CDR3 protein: CSATPGQGSTDTQYF
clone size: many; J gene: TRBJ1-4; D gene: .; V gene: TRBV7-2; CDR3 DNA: TGTGCCAGCAGCTTTTTAGGTAGCCGTGAAAAACTGTTTTTT; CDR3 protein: CASSFLGSREKLFF
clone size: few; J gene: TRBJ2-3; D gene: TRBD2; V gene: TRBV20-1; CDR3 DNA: TGCAGTGCTCAGGACCTAGCGGGGGGGCCCACAGATACGCAGTATTTT; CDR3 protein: CSAQDLAGGPTDTQYF
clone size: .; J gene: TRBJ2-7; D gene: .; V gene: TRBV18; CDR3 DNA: TGTGCCAGCTCAAGTTGGACGGGCCTCGAGCAGTACTTC; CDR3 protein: CASSSWTGLEQYF
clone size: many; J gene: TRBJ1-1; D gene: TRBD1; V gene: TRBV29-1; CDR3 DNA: TGCAGCGCGGTACAGGGGTCACGGAACACTGAAGCTTTCTTT; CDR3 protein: CSAVQGSRNTEAFF
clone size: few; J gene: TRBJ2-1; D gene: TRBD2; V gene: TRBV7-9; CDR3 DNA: TGTGCCAGCAGCGTCCCGCGGGGGGGCGCCTACAATGAGCAGTTCTTC; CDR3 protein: CASSVPRGGAYNEQFF
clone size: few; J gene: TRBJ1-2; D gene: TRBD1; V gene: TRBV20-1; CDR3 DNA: TGCAGTGCTAGAGGGGGACAGACAGTTGGCTACACCTTC; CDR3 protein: CSARGGQTVGYTF
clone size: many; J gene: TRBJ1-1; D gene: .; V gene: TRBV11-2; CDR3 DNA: TGTGCCAGCAGCCACGCTAGGACAACCGCCCCTGAAGCTTTCTTT; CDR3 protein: CASSHARTTAPEAFF
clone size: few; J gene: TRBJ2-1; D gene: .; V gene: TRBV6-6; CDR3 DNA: TGTGCCAGCATCCATAAAACAGGGCCCCTGGATGAGCAGTTCTTC; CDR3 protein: CASIHKTGPLDEQFF
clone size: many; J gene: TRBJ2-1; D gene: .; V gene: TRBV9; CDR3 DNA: TGTGCCAGCTGCCCCGGACTCCGCAATGAGCAGTTCTTC; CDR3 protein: CASCPGLRNEQFF
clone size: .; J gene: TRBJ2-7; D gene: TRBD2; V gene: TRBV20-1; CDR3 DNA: TGCTGTGCTAGAGCGCCCGGGACTAGTGGAAAAGTCCACGAGCAGTACTTC; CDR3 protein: CCARAPGTSGKVHEQYF
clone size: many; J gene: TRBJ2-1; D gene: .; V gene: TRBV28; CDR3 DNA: TGTGCCAGCAGGAAGGTACCCCCAATTGGAAATGAGCAGTTCTTC; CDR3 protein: CASRKVPPIGNEQFF
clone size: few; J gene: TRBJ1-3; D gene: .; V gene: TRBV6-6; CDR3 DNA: TGTGCCAGCAGTCAACACAGGGACTCTGGAAACACCATATATTTT; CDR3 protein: CASSQHRDSGNTIYF
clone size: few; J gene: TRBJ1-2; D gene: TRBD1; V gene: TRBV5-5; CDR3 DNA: TGTGCCAGCAGCTTGGCCGGGACGACAGGGGGACGTGGCTACACCTTC; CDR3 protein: CASSLAGTTGGRGYTF
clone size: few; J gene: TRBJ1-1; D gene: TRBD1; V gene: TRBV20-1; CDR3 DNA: TGCAGCGCGTCAAGGACAGGGGTAAACACTGAAGCTTTCTTT; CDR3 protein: CSASRTGVNTEAFF
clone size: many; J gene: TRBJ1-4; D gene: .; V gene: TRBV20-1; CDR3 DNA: TGCAGTGCTAGAGACCAAGCGGGATCGGGAGAACTGTTTTTT; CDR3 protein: CSARDQAGSGELFF
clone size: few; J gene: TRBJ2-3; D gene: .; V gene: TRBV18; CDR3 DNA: TGTGCCAGCTCACCAACATTAACAGATACGCAGTATTTT; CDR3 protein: CASSPTLTDTQYF
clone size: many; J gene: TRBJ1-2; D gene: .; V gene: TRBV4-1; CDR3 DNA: TGCGCCAGCAGCCAATGGTCAGGCATCCTTAACTATGGCTACACCTTC; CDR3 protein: CASSQWSGILNYGYTF
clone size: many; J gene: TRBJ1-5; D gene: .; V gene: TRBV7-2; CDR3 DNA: TGTGCCAGCAGCTTAGACACGAAGGGTCAGCCCCAGCATTTT; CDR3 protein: CASSLDTKGQPQHF
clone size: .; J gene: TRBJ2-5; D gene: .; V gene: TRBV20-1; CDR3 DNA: TGCAGTGCTAGAAGGGCGGAGACCCAGTACTTC; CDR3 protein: CSARRAETQYF
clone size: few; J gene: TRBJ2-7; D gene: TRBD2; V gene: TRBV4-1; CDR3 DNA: TGCGCCAGCAGCCCCAGACGTGGACTAGCGGGGGCCTCCTACGAGCAGTACTTC; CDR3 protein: CASSPRRGLAGASYEQYF
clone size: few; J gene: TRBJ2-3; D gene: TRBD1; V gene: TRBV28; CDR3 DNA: TGTGCCAGCCAAACGACAGGGCCCGGACAGTATTTT; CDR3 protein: CASQTTGPGQYF
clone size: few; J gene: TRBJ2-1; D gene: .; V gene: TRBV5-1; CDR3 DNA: TGCGCCAGCAACACCGGGGGTTTGGGCGATGAGCAGTTCTTC; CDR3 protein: CASNTGGLGDEQFF
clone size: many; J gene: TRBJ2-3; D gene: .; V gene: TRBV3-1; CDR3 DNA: TGTGCCAGCAGCTCACGACCGGCGGGGCTAAGCACAGATACGCAGTATTTT; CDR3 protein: CASSSRPAGLSTDTQYF
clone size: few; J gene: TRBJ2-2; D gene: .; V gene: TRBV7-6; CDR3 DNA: TGTGCCAGCACCCTCAGGGGCAGGAAGAACACCGGGGAGCTGTTTTTT; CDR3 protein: CASTLRGRKNTGELFF
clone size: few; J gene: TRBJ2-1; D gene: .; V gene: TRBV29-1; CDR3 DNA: TGCAGCGCCGAACCGCGGGGGCCCTACAATGAGCAGTTCTTC; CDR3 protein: CSAEPRGPYNEQFF
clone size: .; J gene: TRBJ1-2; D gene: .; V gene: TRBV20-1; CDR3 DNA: TGCAGTGCTAGTATCCTGGGCCTTGAGTATGGCTACACCTTC; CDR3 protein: CSASILGLEYGYTF
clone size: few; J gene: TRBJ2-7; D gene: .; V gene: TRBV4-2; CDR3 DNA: TGTGCCAGCAGCCAAGACGAAGGGTCGGACGAGCAGTACTTC; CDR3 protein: CASSQDEGSDEQYF
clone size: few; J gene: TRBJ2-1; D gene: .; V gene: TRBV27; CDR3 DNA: TGTGCCAGCAGTTATTCCGGGGGCTTTCCGGGATACAATGAGCAGTTCTTC; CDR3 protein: CASSYSGGFPGYNEQFF
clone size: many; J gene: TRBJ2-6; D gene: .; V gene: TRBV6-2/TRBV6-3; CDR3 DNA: TGTGCCAGCAAGGCGGGCAGAGCAGCCTCTGGGGCCAACGTCCTGACTTTC; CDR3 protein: CASKAGRAASGANVLTF
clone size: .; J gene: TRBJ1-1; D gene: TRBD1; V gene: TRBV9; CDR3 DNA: TGTGCCAGCAGCGCGCCCCGACAGGGCCACACTGAAGCTTTCTTT; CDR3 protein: CASSAPRQGHTEAFF
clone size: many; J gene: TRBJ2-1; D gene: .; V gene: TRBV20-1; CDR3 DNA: TGCAGTGCTAGAGATAAATCTTCCGGCAGTGAGCAGTTCTTC; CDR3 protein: CSARDKSSGSEQFF
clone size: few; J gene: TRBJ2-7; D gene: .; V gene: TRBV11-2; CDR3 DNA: TGTGCCAGCAGCTCACTCGACGAGGGCGGGACCGAGCAGTACTTC; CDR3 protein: CASSSLDEGGTEQYF
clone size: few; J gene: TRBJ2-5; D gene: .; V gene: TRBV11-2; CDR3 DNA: TGTGCCAGCAGCTTAATGGCGGGGGCCCCGCAAGAGACCCAGTACTTC; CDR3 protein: CASSLMAGAPQETQYF
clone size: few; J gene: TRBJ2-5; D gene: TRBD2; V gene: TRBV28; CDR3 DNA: TGTGCCAGCAGTTCCCCGTGGGGAGGGTCGGAGACCCAGTACTTC; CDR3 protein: CASSSPWGGSETQYF
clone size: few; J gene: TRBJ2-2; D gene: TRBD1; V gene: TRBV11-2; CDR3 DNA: TGTGCCAGCAGCTACACAGGGGGCTGGGACGGGGAGCTGTTTTTT; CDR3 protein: CASSYTGGWDGELFF
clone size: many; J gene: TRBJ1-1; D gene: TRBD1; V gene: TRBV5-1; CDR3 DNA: TGCGCCAGCAGCTTGGCGCACAGGGGCGTGAACACTGAAGCTTTCTTT; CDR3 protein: CASSLAHRGVNTEAFF
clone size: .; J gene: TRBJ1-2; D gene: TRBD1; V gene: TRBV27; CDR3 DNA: TGTGCCAGCAGTTTTAGGACAGGGGGAGGCTACACCTTC; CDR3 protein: CASSFRTGGGYTF
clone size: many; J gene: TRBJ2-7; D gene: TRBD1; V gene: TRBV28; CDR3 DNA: TGTGCCAGCAGCCGACCGGGACAGGGCTACGAGCAGTACTTC; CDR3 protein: CASSRPGQGYEQYF
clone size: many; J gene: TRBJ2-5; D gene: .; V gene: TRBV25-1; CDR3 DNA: TGTGCCAGCAGTCCCGGCGGAAAGGGGTTACAAGAGACCCAGTACTTC; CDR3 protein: CASSPGGKGLQETQYF
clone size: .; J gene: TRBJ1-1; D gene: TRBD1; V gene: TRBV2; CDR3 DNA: TGTGCCAGCGGGGGCTACAGGGGGAACACTGAAGCTTTCTTT; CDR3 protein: CASGGYRGNTEAFF